One and the same sample provided the 16 T cell receptor beta chains below, sequenced in a study of identifying expanded T cells in peripheral blood. Assay used: immunoSEQ multiplex PCR; TCRdb lists only in-frame clones, some missing. Of some 54,000 clones in the sample, roughly 82% were seen once. The specimen sequenced was blood. The receptor set was obtained from a person between 18 and 75 years old in good health.

The rearrangement links TRBV9 to TRBJ2-5; D possibly uses TRBD1 or TRBD2 (6 bases each). This CDR3 region has 16 residues. Per the germline V gene, CDR1 is SGDLS and CDR2 is YYNGEE. The germline V and J ends were trimmed by 4 bases and 1 base, with 17 bases remaining between them. CDR3 in DNA: TGTGCCAGCAGCCCAAGGGGGGCGGTGGGCCAAGAGACCCAGTACTTC. Translated, it gives CASSPRGAVGQETQYF.

This clone was recorded once. The genes are TRBV7-2 and TRBJ2-1, with 9 positions matching TRBD2. The J segment lost 7 bases and the V segment lost 0 bases, leaving 4 bases of the junction unmatched. Germline V gene data show CDR1 as SGHTA and CDR2 as FQGNSA. This CDR3 is built from 15 residues. CDR3 protein: CASSLASGRYNEQFF. For the CDR3, the DNA is TGTGCCAGCAGCTTAGCTAGCGGGAGATATAATGAGCAGTTCTTC.

The chain carries TRBV2 and TRBJ2-3, with D possibly TRBD1 on 6 matching bases. V was pared by 4 bases and J by 0 bases, with 14 bases between. CDR1 is SNHLY and CDR2 is FYNNEI in the germline V gene. CDR3 size: 16 residues. The CDR3 here is CASSVSGATSTDTQYF. CDR3 nucleotides: TGTGCCAGCAGTGTGTCAGGGGCCACTAGCACAGATACGCAGTATTTT.

The chain is built from TRBV14 and TRBJ2-1; 8 bases are shared with TRBD1. With V trimmed by 1 base and J by 7 bases, 6 bases remained unmatched. This CDR3 region has 15 residues. The V gene's germline CDR1 is SGHDN and CDR2 FVKESK. CDR3 nucleotides: TGTGCCAGCAGCCAAGGACAGGGGCTATATAATGAGCAGTTCTTC. Amino acids: CASSQGQGLYNEQFF.

The chain joins TRBV5-1 to TRBJ2-2; a possible D gene is TRBD2 (5 bases). From germline, CDR1 is SGHRS and CDR2 YFSETQ. The CDR3 consists of 14 residues. Between the trimmed V and J ends, which lost 1 base and 6 bases, there was a span of 10 bases. CDR3 amino acids: CASSLPAGSGELFF. The CDR3 region has the DNA TGCGCCAGCAGCTTGCCCGCGGGCTCCGGGGAGCTGTTTTTT.

The chain couples TRBV19 to TRBJ2-2, with 9 bases that match TRBD1. Germline CDR1 is LNHDA and CDR2 is SQIVND (reference sequence). The length of the CDR3 is 15 residues. V lost 8 bases, J lost 1 base, and 5 bases stayed unmatched. The CDR3 sequence is CASGEDRGNTGELFF. The DNA of the CDR3 is TGTGCCAGTGGCGAGGACAGGGGGAACACCGGGGAGCTGTTTTTT.

The rearrangement uses TRBV11-1 and TRBJ2-1; possibly TRBD1 for D (5 bases). CDR1 and CDR2 from the germline V gene are SGHAT and FQDESV (reference sequence). The ends were cut back, 1 base at V and 2 bases at J, with 9 bases in the middle. This CDR3 has 15 residues. CDR3 amino acids: CASSLGGQPYNEQFF. CDR3 bases: TGTGCCAGCAGCTTAGGGGGCCAGCCCTACAATGAGCAGTTCTTC.

The chain combines TRBV29-1 with TRBJ1-1; D unresolved. Germline V gives CDR1 SQVTM, CDR2 ANQGSEA. Trimming took 4 bases from V and 3 from J, leaving 9 bases between them. This CDR3 is built from 12 residues. The CDR3 DNA reads TGCAGCGTTGGCAGAGGACACACTGAAGCTTTCTTT. This codes for CSVGRGHTEAFF.

The rearrangement uses TRBV29-1 and TRBJ1-2; D is ambiguous. Between the trimmed V and J ends, which lost 1 base and 3 bases, there was a span of 9 bases. The CDR3 extends over 13 amino acids. Germline-derived CDR1 and CDR2 are SQVTM and ANQGSEA. The CDR3 region is CSVEGVDDYGYTF. In nucleotides, the CDR3 is TGCAGCGTTGAAGGGGTGGATGACTATGGCTACACCTTC. The full variable domain, with the rest looked up from reference TRBV29-1 and TRBJ1-2, is SAVISQKPSRDICQRGTSLTIQCQVDSQVTMMFWYRQQPGQSLTLIATANQGSEATYESGFVIDKFPISRPNLTFSTLTVSNMSPEDSSIYLCSVEGVDDYGYTFGSGTRLTVV.

This rearrangement joins TRBV19 to TRBJ1-2; D unresolved. The CDR3 consists of 14 residues. The V end lost 7 bases, the J end lost 5 bases, and 17 bases lay between the germline ends. Per the germline V gene, CDR1 is LNHDA and CDR2 is SQIVND (reference sequence). The CDR3 sequence: CASTPGNTGYGYTF. In DNA, the CDR3 is TGTGCCAGTACCCCCGGAAACACGGGGTATGGCTACACCTTC.

The rearrangement links TRBV14 to TRBJ1-3; no firm D call. Per germline, CDR1 SGHDN and CDR2 FVKESK. Trimming stripped 4 bases from V and 8 bases from J, with 15 bases between. This CDR3 is 14 amino acids long. CDR3 sequence reads: CASSPNRLRDTIYF. For the CDR3, the DNA is TGTGCCAGCAGCCCAAATCGCCTTAGGGACACCATATATTTT.

The V gene is TRBV5-4, the J gene TRBJ1-1; 9 bases are a match to TRBD1. The CDR3 is made up of 14 amino acids. Germline V CDR1 and CDR2: SGHNT, YYREEE (reference sequence). Losses at the gene ends were 3 bases for V and 7 bases for J; bases not matched to a gene: 7. The CDR3 region has the DNA TGTGCCAGCAGCTCCGGGACAGGGAGAATTGAAGCTTTCTTT. Residues: CASSSGTGRIEAFF.

This clone was seen only a few times. The chain joins TRBV7-2 to TRBJ1-5; 9 bases are a match to TRBD1. This CDR3 contains 17 residues. Trimming at V came to 5 bases and at J to 1 base, leaving 9 bases not matched to a gene. The germline V gene has CDR1 SGHTA and CDR2 FQGNSA. The CDR3, as DNA: TGTGCCAGCAGCCCAGACAGGGGGTTAAGGAGCAATCAGCCCCAGCATTTT. Residues: CASSPDRGLRSNQPQHF.

This clone was seen a single time. The chain has TRBV6-1 and TRBJ2-3, with D unresolved. The CDR3 has 13 amino acids. Germline V gene data show CDR1 as MNHNS and CDR2 as SASEGT. Deletions cut 6 bases from V and 2 bases from J, with 9 bases between. For the CDR3, the DNA is TGTGCCAGCAGGGTTGGGTTCACAGATACGCAGTATTTT. Its translation: CASRVGFTDTQYF.

V and J are TRBV19 and TRBJ2-1, with D possibly matching TRBD2 (5 bases). Per germline, CDR1 LNHDA and CDR2 SQIVND (reference sequence). Trimming removed 7 bases at V and 2 bases at J, with 15 bases between. This CDR3 region has 15 residues. CDR3 residues: CASTDPTRAYNEQFF. The CDR3 nucleotides read TGTGCCAGTACCGATCCTACGCGGGCCTACAATGAGCAGTTCTTC.

This clone was seen a few times. V gene TRBV18 combines with J gene TRBJ1-1; D is ambiguous. Germline V CDR1 and CDR2: KGHSH, LQKENI. The CDR3 consists of 16 residues. Deletions cut 3 bases from V and 2 bases from J, with 16 bases between. Here the CDR3 DNA reads TGTGCCAGCTCACCGGGCAGGTCACCAAGAAACACTGAAGCTTTCTTT. Its translation: CASSPGRSPRNTEAFF.